Described below is a single T cell receptor beta chain sequence and its context. What antigen it recognizes has not been identified. Within one base of it there is no much larger clone, and no base qualities were kept. This sample was included in a study of shared clonotypes between healthy human individuals (dated by TCRdb to between 2020 and 2021). Context from the whole study: The cohort included a few men and a couple of women between 18 and 49 years of age. To estimate repertoire size and how much clonotypes are shared between individuals, the study performed deep sequencing of blood TCR repertoires from a few healthy adults. Libraries were prepared and TCR repertoires were sequenced by different laboratories using diverse techniques, in order to increase sequencing depth and limit assay-specific biases. Per donor, leukapheresis produced somewhere between about 0.94 and 9 billion PBMCs. For each donor, CD4 naive and CD4 memory were each given three plates, CD8 naive was given two plates, and CD8 memory was given one plate. Results and caveats for the whole study, not just this receptor: Sampling was limited to blood, and TCR repertoires in tissue likely differ from TCR repertoires in blood. Pairwise subsampling indicated that sequencing depth was expected to affect the degree of clonotype sharing among donors. When four donors were compared, the shared fraction of clonotypes was about 5.5% for naive CD4, about 4% for naive CD8, more than 2% for memory CD4, and around 0.4% for memory CD8. The small number of donors limited the genetic and exposure-history diversity represented. Even with the large sequencing depth, rarefaction of the sorted-subset datasets indicated that sequencing was incomplete. Larger estimated clonotype richness was generally found for naive subsets than for memory subsets. Higher generation probabilities were observed for clonotypes shared by all four sorted-subset donors than for non-shared clonotypes.

Donors were healthy HIV-negative adults with no recently reported acute infections or vaccinations. Every donor was a Caucasian adult residing in Nashville, Tennessee, USA. CD4+ T cells were enriched by magnetic negative selection, after which naive cells were positively selected on CD45RA and the negative fraction was taken as the memory subset. Blood was collected by leukapheresis, and PBMCs were isolated by Ficoll-Histopaque density gradient centrifugation and then cryopreserved in liquid nitrogen vapor phase. Analytical flow cytometry was used to check the purity and quantity of each magnetically sorted T cell population. Each sorted fraction had its genomic DNA isolated and then quantified by UV absorbance on a Nanodrop 2000c. Using the deep immunoSEQ assay, multiplex PCR amplified TCR CDR3 regions from genomic DNA. Genomic DNA extracted from each cell subset was distributed evenly over all wells of several immunoSEQ 96-well plates, and each plate served as one replicate. For sorted subsets, each replicate PCR was loaded with around 200 ng genomic DNA, equivalent to 30,000 or so T cell genomes. Purified libraries were quantified with a Qubit 3.0 fluorometer, sized on a Bioanalyzer 2100, and re-quantified with the KAPA Library Quantification kit. Every immunoSEQ 96-well plate was sequenced on a dedicated single-read 150-cycle Illumina NextSeq 550 flow cell. Regarding the original processing steps: The immunoSEQ output contained only junctional sequences without quality scores, so filtering could not match that applied to full-length reads. To assign V/J genes and CDR3, sequences were annotated using PyIR, a Python wrapper for IgBLAST v1.9, with IMGT germline references. Any read was removed if the V/J assignment was weak (E-value above 1e-6), the CDR3 was missing, or the read contained stop codons, out-of-frame junctions, or ambiguous translated residues. V3J clonotypes were defined as sequences sharing an identical inferred V gene, J gene, and CDR3 amino acid sequence. Percentage overlap between repertoires was calculated by dividing the number of shared unique clonotypes by the size of the smaller repertoire. Richness of each repertoire was evaluated using RTK rarefaction, the Chao1 estimator, and Recon v2.1 estimates of unobserved clonotypes. OLGA was used to compute generation probabilities for all TCRbeta clonotypes that the gDNA method yielded from a handful of donors. The table was pulled from immuneACCESS by TCRdb, which kept in-frame rearrangements only. Such tables lose some clones; where checked, under half of the loss comes from unresolved V genes, and the rest has no known cause. V and J calls and clone size follow that table, whereas D and trimming were derived from the DNA. The sample table contains approximately 940,000 clones; only one count was recorded for roughly 72% of them. About 1.5% of the sample is in the top ten clones.

The sequenced sample consisted of memory CD4+ T cells sorted from blood. This specimen's cell subset or site label, per the study, means: CD45RA-negative fraction. This clonotype originated in a man aged 18-30 years in good health.

The DNA sequence follows: TGCGCCAGCAGCTTGTTGAGCGGGGGGGCGTTCCCAGAGACCCAGTACTTC. The encoded protein is CASSLLSGGAFPETQYF. The V and J genes are TRBV5-1 and TRBJ2-5; a stretch of 10 junction bases matches TRBD2. The germline V gene yields SGHRS for CDR1 and YFSETQ for CDR2. Ends trimmed: V by 1 base, J by 4 bases; bases unmatched to a gene: 10. There are 17 amino acids in the CDR3, from cysteine to phenylalanine inclusive. Of the read, only the CDR3 DNA is kept; its 51 bases are in frame from base 1.